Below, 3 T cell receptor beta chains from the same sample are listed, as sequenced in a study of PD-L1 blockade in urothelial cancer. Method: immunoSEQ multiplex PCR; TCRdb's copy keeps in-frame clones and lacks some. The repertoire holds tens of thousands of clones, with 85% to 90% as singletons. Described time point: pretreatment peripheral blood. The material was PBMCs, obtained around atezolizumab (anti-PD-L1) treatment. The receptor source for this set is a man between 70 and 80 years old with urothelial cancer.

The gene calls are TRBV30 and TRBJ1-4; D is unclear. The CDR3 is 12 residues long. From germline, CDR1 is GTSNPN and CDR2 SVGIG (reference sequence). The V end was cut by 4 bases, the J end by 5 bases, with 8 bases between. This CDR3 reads CAWTGPNEKLFF. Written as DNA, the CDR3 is TGTGCCTGGACAGGTCCAAATGAAAAACTGTTTTTT.

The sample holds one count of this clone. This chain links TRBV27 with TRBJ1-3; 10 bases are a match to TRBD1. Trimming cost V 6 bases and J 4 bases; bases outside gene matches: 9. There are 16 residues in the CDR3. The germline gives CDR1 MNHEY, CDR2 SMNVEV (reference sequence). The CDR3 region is CASSLGGQGSGNTIYF. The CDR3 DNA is TGTGCCAGCAGCTTGGGGGGACAGGGGTCGGGAAACACCATATATTTT.

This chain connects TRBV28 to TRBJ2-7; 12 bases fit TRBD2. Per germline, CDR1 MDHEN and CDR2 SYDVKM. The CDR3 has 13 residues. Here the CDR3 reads CATTSGSPYEQYF. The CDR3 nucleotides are TGTGCGACGACTAGCGGGAGTCCCTACGAGCAGTACTTC.